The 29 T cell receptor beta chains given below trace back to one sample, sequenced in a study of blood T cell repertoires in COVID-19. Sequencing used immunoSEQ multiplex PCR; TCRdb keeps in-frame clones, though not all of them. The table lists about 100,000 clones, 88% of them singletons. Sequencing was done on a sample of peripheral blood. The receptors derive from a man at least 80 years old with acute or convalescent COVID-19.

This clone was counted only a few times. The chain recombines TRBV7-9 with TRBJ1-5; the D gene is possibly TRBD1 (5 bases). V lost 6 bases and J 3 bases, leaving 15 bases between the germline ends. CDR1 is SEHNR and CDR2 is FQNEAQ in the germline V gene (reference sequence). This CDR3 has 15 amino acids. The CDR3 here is CASRYDSPANQPQHF. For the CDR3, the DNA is TGTGCCAGCAGATACGACAGTCCCGCCAATCAGCCCCAGCATTTT.

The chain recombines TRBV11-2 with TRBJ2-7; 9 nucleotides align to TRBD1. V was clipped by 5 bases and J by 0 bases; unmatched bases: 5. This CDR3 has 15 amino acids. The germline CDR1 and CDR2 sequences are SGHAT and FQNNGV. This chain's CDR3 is CASSIRTGVSYEQYF. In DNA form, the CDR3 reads TGTGCCAGCAGCATTCGGACAGGGGTCTCCTACGAGCAGTACTTC.

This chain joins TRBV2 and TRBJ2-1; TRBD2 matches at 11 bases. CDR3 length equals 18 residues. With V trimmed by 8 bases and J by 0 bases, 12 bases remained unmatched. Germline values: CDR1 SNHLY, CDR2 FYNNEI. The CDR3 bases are TGTGCCAGCGCACTGACTCATGGACTAGCGGGCTCCTACAATGAGCAGTTCTTC. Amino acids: CASALTHGLAGSYNEQFF.

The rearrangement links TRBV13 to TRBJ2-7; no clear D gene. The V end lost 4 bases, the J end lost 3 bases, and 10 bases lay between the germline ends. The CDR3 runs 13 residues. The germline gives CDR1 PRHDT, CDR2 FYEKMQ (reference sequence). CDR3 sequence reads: CASSSRELYEQYF. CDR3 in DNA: TGTGCCAGCAGCTCTCGAGAACTCTACGAGCAGTACTTC.

The CDR3 protein is CASSPLPGDRYNEQFF. For the CDR3, the DNA is TGTGCCAGCTCACCACTCCCAGGGGATCGTTACAATGAGCAGTTCTTC. The genes are TRBV18 and TRBJ2-1, with TRBD1 as a possible D gene (6 bases). CDR3 length equals 16 residues. The germline V and J ends were trimmed by 1 base and 4 bases, with 14 bases remaining between them. The V gene's germline CDR1 is KGHSH and CDR2 LQKENI.

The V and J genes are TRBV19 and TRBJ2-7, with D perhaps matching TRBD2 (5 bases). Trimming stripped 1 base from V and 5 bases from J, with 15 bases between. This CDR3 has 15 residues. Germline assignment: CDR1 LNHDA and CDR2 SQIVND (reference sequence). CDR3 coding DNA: TGTGCCAGTAGTATAGTAGAAGGTAGCGCCCACGAGCAGTACTTC. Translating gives CASSIVEGSAHEQYF.

Written as DNA, the CDR3 is TGTGCCACCAGTGGCCGGGGGGGGGTATTGGAGACCCAGTACTTC. It translates to CATSGRGGVLETQYF. This chain connects TRBV24-1 to TRBJ2-5; 8 bases are shared with TRBD2. The V gene's germline CDR1 is KGHDR and CDR2 SFDVKD. The J segment lost 5 bases and the V segment lost 5 bases, leaving 9 bases of the junction unmatched. This CDR3 spans 15 amino acids.

The CDR3 here is CASTRTNEKLFF. CDR3 coding DNA: TGTGCCAGCACCCGGACAAATGAAAAACTGTTTTTT. V gene TRBV12-3 or TRBV12-4 combines with J gene TRBJ1-4, with D tentatively TRBD1 (5 bases). The CDR3 totals 12 residues. V was clipped by 7 bases and J by 5 bases, with 8 bases between them.

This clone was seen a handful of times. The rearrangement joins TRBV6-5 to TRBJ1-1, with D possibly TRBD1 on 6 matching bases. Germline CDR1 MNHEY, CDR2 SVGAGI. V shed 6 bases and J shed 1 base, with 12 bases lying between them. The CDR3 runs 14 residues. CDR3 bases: TGTGCCAGCAGACTGGACAGTAAGAACACTGAAGCTTTCTTT. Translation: CASRLDSKNTEAFF.

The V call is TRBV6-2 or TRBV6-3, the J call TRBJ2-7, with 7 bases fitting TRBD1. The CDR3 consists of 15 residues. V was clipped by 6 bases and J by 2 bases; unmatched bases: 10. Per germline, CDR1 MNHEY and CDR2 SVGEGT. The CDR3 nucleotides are TGTGCCAGCAGCCCATTGACAGGGACCCCCTACGAGCAGTACTTC. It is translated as CASSPLTGTPYEQYF.

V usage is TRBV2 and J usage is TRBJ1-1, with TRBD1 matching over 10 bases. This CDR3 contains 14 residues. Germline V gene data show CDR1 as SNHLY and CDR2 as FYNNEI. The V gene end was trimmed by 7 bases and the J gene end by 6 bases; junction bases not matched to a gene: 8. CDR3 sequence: CASTPTGGESEAFF. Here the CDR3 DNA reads TGTGCCAGCACCCCGACAGGGGGCGAATCTGAAGCTTTCTTT.

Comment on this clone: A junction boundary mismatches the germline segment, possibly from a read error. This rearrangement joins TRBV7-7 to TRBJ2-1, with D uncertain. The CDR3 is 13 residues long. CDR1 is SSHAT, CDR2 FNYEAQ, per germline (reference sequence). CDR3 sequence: CASSLDRENEQFF. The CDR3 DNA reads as TGTGCTAGCAGCTTAGACCGAGAGAATGAGCAGTTCTTC.

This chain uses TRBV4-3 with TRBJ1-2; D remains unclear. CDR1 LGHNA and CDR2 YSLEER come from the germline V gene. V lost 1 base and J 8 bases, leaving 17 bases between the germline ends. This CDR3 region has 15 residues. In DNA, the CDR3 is TGCGCCAGCAGCCAAGGGAACCCGGAGGTTGGCGGCTACACCTTC. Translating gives CASSQGNPEVGGYTF.

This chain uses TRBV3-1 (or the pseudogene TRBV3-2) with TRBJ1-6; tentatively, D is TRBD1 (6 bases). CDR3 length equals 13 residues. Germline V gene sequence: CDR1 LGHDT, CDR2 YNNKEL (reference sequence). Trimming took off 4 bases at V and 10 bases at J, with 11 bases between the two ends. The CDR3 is CASSLRQESPLHF. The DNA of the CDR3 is TGTGCCAGCAGCCTCCGACAGGAATCACCCCTCCACTTT.

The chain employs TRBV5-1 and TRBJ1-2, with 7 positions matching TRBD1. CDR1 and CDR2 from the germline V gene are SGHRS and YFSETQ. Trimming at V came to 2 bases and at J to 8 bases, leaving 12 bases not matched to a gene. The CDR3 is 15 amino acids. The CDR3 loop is CASSFLGEGAEGYTF. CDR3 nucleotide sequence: TGCGCCAGCAGCTTTCTGGGTGAGGGGGCGGAAGGCTACACCTTC.

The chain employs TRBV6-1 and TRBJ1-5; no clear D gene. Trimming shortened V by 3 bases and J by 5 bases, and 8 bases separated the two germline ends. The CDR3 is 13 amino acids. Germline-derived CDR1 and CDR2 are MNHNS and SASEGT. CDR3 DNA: TGTGCCAGCAGTGATTGGGCTTATCAGCCCCAGCATTTT. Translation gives CASSDWAYQPQHF.

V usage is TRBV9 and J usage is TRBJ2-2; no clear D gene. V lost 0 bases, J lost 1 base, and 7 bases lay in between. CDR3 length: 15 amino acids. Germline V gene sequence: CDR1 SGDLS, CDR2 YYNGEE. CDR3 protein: CASSVVSKNTGELFF. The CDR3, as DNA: TGTGCCAGCAGCGTAGTTTCCAAGAACACCGGGGAGCTGTTTTTT.

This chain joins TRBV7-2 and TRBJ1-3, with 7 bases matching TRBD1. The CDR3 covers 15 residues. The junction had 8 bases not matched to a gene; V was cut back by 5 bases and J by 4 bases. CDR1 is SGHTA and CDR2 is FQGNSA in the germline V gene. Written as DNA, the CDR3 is TGTGCCAGCAGCGCCGACAGGGCTGGAGGAAACACCATATATTTT. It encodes CASSADRAGGNTIYF.

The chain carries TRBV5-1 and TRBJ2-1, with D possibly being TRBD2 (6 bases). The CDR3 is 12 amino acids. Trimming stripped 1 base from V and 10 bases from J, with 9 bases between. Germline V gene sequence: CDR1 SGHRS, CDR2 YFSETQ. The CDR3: CASSLIGGEQFF. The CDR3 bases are TGCGCCAGCAGCTTGATCGGGGGAGAGCAGTTCTTC. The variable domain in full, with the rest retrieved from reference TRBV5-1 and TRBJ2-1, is KAGVTQTPRYLIKTRGQQVTLSCSPISGHRSVSWYQQTPGQGLQFLFEYFSETQRNKGNFPGRFSGRQFSNSRSEMNVSTLELGDSALYLCASSLIGGEQFFGPGTRLTVL.

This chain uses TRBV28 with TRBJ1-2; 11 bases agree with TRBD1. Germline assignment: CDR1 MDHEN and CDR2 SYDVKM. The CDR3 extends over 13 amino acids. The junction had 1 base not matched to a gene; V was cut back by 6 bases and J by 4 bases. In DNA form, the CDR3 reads TGTGCCAGCAGGGGGACAGGGGGCTATGGCTACACCTTC. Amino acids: CASRGTGGYGYTF.

The CDR3 region has the DNA TGTGCCAGCAGTTCCTCAGGGGGAGCTTTCTTT. Residues: CASSSSGGAFF. J is TRBJ1-1 and V is TRBV28; the match to TRBD1 covers 7 bases. From germline, CDR1 is MDHEN and CDR2 SYDVKM. The CDR3 extends over 11 amino acids. V gave up 4 bases and J gave up 10 bases; unmatched junction bases: 3.

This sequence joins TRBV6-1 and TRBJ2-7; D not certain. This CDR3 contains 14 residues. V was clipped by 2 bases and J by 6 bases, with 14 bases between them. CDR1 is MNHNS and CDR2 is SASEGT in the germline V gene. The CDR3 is CASSEISRGLEQYF. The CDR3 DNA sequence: TGTGCCAGCAGTGAAATCAGCCGCGGCCTCGAGCAGTACTTC.

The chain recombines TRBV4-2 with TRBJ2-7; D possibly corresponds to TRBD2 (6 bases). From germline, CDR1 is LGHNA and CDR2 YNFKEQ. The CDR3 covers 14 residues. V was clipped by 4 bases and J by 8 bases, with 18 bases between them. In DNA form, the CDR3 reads TGTGCCAGCAGCCCCGGGACTCCAGTGGCCAAGCAGTACTTC. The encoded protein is CASSPGTPVAKQYF.

CDR3 sequence: CASSYLGLDEQYF. The CDR3, as DNA: TGTGCCAGCAGTTACCTGGGCCTGGACGAGCAGTACTTC. This sequence joins TRBV6-6 and TRBJ2-7; the D is unclear. Trimming cost V 2 bases and J 5 bases, with 10 bases left between them. The CDR3 runs to 13 residues. Germline V gives CDR1 MNHNY, CDR2 SVGAGI (reference sequence).

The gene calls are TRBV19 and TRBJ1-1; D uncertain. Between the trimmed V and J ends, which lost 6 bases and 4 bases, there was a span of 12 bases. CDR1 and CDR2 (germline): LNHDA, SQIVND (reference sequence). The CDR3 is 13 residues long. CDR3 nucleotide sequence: TGTGCCAGTAGCAGGAATTACGGCACTGAAGCTTTCTTT. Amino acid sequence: CASSRNYGTEAFF.

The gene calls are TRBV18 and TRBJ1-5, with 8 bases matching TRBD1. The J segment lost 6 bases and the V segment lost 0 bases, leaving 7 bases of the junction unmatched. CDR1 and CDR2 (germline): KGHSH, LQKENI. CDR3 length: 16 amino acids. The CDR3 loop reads CASSPPGQGSSQPQHF. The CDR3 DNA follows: TGTGCCAGCTCACCACCCGGACAGGGTTCATCTCAGCCCCAGCATTTT.

For the CDR3, the DNA is TGTGCCAGCAGTAGGGGACAGTCGGTTAATCAGCCCCAGCATTTT. Residues: CASSRGQSVNQPQHF. The V and J genes are TRBV2 and TRBJ1-5; 7 bases are shared with TRBD1. The CDR3 extends over 15 amino acids. V shed 5 bases, J shed 4 bases, and the junction held 8 bases outside the gene matches. CDR1 and CDR2 from the germline V gene are SNHLY and FYNNEI.

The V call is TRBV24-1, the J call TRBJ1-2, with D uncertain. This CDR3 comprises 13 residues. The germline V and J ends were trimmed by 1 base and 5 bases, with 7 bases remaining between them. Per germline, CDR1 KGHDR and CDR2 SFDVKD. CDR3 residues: CATSDFSGYGYTF. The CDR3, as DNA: TGTGCCACCAGTGATTTTAGCGGGTATGGCTACACCTTC.

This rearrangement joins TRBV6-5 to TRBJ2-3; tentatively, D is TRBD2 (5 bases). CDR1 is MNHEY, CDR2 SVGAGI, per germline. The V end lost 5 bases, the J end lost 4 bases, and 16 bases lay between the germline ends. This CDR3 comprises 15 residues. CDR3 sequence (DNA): TGTGCCAGCAGTCCTACTGCCGTCGGGGCAGATACGCAGTATTTT. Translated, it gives CASSPTAVGADTQYF.